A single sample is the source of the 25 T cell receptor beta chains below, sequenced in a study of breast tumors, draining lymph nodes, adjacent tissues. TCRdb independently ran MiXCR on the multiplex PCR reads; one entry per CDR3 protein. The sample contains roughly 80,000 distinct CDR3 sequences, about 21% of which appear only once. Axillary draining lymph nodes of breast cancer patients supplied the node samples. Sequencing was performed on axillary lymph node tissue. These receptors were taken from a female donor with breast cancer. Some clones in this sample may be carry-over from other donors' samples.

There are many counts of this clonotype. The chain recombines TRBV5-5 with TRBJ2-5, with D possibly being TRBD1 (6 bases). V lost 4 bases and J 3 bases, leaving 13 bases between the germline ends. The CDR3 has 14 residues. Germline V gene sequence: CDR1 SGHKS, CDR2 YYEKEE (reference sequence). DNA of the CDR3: TGTGCCAGCAGCCAACAGGGACAAAAAGAGACCCAGTACTTC. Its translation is CASSQQGQKETQYF.

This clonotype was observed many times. CDR3 in DNA: TGTGCCAGCAGTTACTCTGGACCCCGCTTCTACGAGCAGTACTTC. Translating it yields CASSYSGPRFYEQYF. The chain couples TRBV6-2 or TRBV6-3 to TRBJ2-7; D is uncertain. The CDR3 length is 15 residues. The germline V gene has CDR1 MNHEY and CDR2 SVGEGT. V was shortened by 0 bases and J by 3 bases, with 12 bases between the two germline ends.

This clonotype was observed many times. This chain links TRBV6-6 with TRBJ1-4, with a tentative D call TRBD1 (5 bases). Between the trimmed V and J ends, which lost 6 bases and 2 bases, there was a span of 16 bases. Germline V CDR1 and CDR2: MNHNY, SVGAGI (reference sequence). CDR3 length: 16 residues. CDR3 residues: CASRGDIGGTNEKLFF. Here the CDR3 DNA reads TGTGCCAGCAGGGGCGACATTGGGGGGACTAATGAAAAACTGTTTTTT.

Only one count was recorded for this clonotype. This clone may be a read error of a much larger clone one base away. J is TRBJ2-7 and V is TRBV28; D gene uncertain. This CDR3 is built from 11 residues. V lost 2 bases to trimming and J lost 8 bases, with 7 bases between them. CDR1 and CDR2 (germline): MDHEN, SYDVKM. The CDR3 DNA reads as TGTGCCAGCAGTTTAGGGGAAAAGCAGTACTTC. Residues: CASSLGEKQYF. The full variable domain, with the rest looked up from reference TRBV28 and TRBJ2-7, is DVKVTQSSRYLVKRTGEKVFLECVQDMDHENMFWYRQDPGLGLRLIYFSYDVKMKEKGDIPEGYSVSREKKERFSLILESASTNQTSMYLCASSLGEKQYFGPGTRLTVT.

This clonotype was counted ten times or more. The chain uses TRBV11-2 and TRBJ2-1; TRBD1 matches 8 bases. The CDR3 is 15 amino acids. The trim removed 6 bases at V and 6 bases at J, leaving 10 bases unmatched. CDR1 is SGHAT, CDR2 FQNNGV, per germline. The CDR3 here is CASSTRTGSGNEQFF. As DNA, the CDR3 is TGTGCCAGCAGTACTCGGACAGGGAGCGGCAATGAGCAGTTCTTC.

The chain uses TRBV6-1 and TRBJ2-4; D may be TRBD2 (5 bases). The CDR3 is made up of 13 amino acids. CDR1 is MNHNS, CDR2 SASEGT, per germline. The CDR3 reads CVAFGLAKNIQYF. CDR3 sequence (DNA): TGTGTCGCCTTCGGACTTGCCAAAAACATTCAGTACTTC.

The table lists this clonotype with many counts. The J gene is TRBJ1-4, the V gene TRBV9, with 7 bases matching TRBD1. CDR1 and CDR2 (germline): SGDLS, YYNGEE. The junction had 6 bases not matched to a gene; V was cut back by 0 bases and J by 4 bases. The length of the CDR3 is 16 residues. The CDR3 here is CASSVGQGQSNEKLFF. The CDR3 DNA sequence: TGTGCCAGCAGCGTAGGGCAGGGACAGAGTAATGAAAAACTGTTTTTT.

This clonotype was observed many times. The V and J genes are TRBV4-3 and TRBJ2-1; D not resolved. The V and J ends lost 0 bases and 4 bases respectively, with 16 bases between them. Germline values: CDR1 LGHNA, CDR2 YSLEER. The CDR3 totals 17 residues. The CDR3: CASSQDSAGAWYNEQFF. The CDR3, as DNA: TGCGCCAGCAGCCAAGATTCGGCTGGAGCCTGGTACAATGAGCAGTTCTTC.

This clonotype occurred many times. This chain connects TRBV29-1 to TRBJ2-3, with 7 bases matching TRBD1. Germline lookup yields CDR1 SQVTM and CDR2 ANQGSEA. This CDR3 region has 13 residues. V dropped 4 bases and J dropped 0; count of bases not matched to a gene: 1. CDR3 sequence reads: CSVGQGSTDTQYF. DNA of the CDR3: TGCAGCGTTGGACAGGGTAGCACAGATACGCAGTATTTT.

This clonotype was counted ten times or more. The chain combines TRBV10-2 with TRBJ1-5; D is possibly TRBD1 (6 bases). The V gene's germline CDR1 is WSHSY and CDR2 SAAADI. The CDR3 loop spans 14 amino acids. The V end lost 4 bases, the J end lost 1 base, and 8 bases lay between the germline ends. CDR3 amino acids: CASSGTGSNQPQHF. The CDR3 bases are TGCGCCAGCAGTGGCACAGGGAGCAATCAGCCCCAGCATTTT.

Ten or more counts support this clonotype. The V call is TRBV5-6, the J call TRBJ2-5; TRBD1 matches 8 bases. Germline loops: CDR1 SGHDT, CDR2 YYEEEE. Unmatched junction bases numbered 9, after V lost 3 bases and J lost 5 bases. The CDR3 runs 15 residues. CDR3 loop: CASSSTTGAPETQYF. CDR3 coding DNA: TGTGCCAGCAGCTCAACGACAGGGGCCCCCGAGACCCAGTACTTC.

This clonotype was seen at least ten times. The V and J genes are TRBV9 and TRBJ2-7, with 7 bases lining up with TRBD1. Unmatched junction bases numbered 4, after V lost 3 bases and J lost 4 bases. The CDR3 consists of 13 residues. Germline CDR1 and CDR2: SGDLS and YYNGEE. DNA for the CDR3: TGTGCCAGCAGCGCCCGGGACAGTTACGAGCAGTACTTC. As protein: CASSARDSYEQYF.

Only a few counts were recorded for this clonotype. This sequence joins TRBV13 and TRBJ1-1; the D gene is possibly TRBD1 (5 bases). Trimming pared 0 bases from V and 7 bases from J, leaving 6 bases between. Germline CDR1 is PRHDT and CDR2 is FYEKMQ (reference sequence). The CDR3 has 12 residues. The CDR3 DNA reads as TGTGCCAGCAGCTTAGGCGACAGTGAAGCTTTCTTT. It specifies CASSLGDSEAFF.

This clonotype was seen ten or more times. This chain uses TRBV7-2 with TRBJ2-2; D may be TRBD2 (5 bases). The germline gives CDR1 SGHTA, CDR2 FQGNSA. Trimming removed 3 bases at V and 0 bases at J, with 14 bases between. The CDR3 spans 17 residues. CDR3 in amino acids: CASSFGTRHTNTGELFF. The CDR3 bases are TGTGCCAGCAGCTTTGGAACTAGACACACGAACACCGGGGAGCTGTTTTTT.

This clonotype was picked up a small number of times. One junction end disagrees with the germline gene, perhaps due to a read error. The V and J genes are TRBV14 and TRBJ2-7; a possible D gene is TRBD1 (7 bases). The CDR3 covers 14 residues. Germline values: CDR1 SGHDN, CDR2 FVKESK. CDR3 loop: CASSHRQGLGERYF. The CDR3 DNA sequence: TGTGCCAGCAGCCACCGACAGGGACTGGGCGAGCGGTACTTC.

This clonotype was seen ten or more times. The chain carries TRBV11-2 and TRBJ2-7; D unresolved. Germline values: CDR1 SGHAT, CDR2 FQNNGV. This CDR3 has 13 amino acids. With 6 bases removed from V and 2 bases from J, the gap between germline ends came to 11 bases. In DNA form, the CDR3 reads TGTGCCAGCAGGGTGGGCGCCCCCTACGAGCAGTACTTC. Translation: CASRVGAPYEQYF.

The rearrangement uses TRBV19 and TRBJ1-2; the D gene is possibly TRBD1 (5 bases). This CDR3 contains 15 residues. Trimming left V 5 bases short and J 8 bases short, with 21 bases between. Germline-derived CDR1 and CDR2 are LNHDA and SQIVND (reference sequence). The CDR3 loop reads CASSGIRDSGPGYTF. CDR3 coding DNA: TGTGCCAGTAGTGGAATCCGGGACTCCGGGCCCGGCTACACCTTC.

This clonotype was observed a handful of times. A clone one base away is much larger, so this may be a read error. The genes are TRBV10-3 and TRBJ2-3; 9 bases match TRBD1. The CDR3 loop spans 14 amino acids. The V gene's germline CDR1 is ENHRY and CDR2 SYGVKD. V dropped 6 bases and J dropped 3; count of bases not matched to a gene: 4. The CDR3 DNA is TGTGCCATCAGCCGACAGGGGGAGACAGATACGCAGTATTTT. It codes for CAISRQGETDTQYF.

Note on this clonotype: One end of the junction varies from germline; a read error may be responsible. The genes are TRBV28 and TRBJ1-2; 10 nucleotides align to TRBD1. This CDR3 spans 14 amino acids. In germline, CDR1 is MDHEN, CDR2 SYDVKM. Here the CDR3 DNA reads TGTGCCAGCACCGCCTTAGGGACAGGGGTTGGCTGCACCTTC. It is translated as CASTALGTGVGCTF.

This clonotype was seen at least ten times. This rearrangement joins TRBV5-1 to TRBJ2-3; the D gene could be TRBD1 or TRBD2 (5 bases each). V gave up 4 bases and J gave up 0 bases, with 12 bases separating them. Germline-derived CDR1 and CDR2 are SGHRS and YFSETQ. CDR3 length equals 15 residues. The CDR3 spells CASSLGTVSTDTQYF. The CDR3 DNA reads TGCGCCAGCAGCCTCGGGACGGTTAGCACAGATACGCAGTATTTT.

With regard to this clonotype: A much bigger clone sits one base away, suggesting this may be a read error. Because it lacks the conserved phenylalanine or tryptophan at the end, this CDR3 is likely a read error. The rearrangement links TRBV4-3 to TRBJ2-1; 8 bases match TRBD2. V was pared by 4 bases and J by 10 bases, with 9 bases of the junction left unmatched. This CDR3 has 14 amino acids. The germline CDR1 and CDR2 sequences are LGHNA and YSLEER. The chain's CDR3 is CASSRTTLAEEQFL. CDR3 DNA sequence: TGCGCCAGCAGCCGTACTACACTAGCGGAAGAGCAGTTCCTC.

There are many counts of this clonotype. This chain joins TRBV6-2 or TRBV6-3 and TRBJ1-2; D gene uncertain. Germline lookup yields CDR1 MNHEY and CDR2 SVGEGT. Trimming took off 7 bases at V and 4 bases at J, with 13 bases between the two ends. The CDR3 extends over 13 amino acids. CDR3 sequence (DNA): TGTGCCAGCAAGGCAGGTGTTTTCTATGGCTACACCTTC. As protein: CASKAGVFYGYTF.

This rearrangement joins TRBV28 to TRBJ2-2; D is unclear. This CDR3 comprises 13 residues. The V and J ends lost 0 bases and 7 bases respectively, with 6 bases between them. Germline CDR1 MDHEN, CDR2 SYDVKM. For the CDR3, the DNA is TGTGCCAGCAGTTTATGGACTGACGGGGAGCTGTTTTTT. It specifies CASSLWTDGELFF.

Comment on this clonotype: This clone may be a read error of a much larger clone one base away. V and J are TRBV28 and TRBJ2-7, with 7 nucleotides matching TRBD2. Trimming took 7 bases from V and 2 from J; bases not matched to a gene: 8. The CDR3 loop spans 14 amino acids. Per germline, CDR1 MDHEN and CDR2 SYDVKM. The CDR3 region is CASNTGGGPYEQYF. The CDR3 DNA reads TGTGCCAGCAATACGGGGGGAGGCCCCTACGAGCAGTACTTC.

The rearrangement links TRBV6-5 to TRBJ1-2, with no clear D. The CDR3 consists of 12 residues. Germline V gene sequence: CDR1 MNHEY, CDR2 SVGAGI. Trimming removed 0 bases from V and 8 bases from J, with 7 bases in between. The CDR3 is CASSYSTSGYTF. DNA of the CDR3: TGTGCCAGCAGTTACTCGACGTCCGGCTACACCTTC.